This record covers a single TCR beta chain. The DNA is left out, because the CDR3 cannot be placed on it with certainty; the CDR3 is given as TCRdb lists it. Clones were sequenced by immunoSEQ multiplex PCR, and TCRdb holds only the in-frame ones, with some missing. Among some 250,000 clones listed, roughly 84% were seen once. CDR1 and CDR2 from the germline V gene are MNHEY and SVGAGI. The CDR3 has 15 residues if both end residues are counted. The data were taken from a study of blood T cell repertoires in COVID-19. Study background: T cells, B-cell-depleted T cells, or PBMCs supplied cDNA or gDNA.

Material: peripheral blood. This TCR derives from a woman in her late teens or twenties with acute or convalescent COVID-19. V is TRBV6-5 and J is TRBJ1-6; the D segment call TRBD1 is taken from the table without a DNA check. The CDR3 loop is CASSTSGHLNSPLHF.